This T cell receptor (beta chain) was captured in a study of blood T cell repertoires in COVID-19. Study-wide context: The United States, Italy and Spain were the sources of the acute and convalescent COVID-19 samples. From T cells, B-cell-depleted T cells, or PBMCs came the material, which was cDNA or gDNA.

Some clones are missing from TCRdb's copy, which holds only in-frame ones; the method was immunoSEQ multiplex PCR. This table has 25,000 or so clones, over 75% appearing once. The TCR sequence derives from a man between 65 and 79 years old with acute or convalescent COVID-19. Sequenced sample: peripheral blood.

CDR3 sequence (DNA): TGTGCCAGCAGGGGGGCAGGGGGGAACACTGAAGCTTTCTTT. It yields the protein CASRGAGGNTEAFF. The chain carries TRBV28 and TRBJ1-1; 7 bases map to TRBD1. J lost 1 base, V lost 6 bases, and 5 bases had no gene match. CDR1 is MDHEN and CDR2 is SYDVKM in the germline V gene. The CDR3 loop spans 14 amino acids.